The 25 T cell receptor beta chains below come from one sample, sequenced in a study of cytomegalovirus exposure and HLA in healthy donors (dated by TCRdb to the late 2010s). The receptor library was made with the immunoSEQ multiplex PCR assay. For the multiplex PCR, a mixture combining 60 forward primers for TCR Vbeta segments and 13 reverse primers for TCR Jbeta segments was used. Here the immuneACCESS table is served through TCRdb, limited to in-frame sequences with V and J called. Missing clones are a known gap in these copies; in checked studies unresolved V genes cover under half, and the rest lacks a known reason. Within this sample are some 140,000 clones, with roughly 79% of them counted one time only. The top ten clones comprise about 3.4% of the sample. Sequenced material: PBMCs. Receptor source: a man aged 25-45 years in good health and CMV-seronegative.

The chain has TRBV4-3 and TRBJ2-3; 9 nucleotides align to TRBD2. Germline V gene sequence: CDR1 LGHNA, CDR2 YSLEER. The CDR3 totals 17 residues. J gave up 4 bases and V 1 base, and 9 bases lay outside the gene matches. CDR3 residues: CASSQGSLAGWSDTQYF. The CDR3 DNA reads TGCGCCAGCAGCCAAGGGTCACTAGCGGGTTGGTCAGATACGCAGTATTTT.

Concerning this clone: The germline gene is not matched at one end of the junction; a read error may be the cause. J is TRBJ2-2 and V is TRBV7-7, with 7 bases identical to TRBD2. The CDR3 is 15 amino acids. Germline V gene data show CDR1 as SSHAT and CDR2 as FNYEAQ (reference sequence). The CDR3 DNA is TGTGCTAGCAGCTTATCGGGGGGAGGTACCGGGGAGCTGTTTTTT. Its protein product is CASSLSGGGTGELFF.

The chain joins TRBV29-1 to TRBJ2-7, with a weak D call TRBD2 (5 bases). Trimming pared 4 bases from V and 0 bases from J, leaving 16 bases between. This CDR3 contains 15 residues. CDR1 SQVTM and CDR2 ANQGSEA come from the germline V gene. CDR3 in DNA: TGCAGCGTTGTATGGGTAGGGAGACCCTCCTACGAGCAGTACTTC. As protein: CSVVWVGRPSYEQYF.

This sequence joins TRBV5-1 and TRBJ1-4; the D gene is possibly TRBD1 (6 bases). The CDR3 loop spans 15 amino acids. CDR1 and CDR2 (germline): SGHRS, YFSETQ. V lost 0 bases and J 0 bases, leaving 6 bases between the germline ends. CDR3 bases: TGCGCCAGCAGCTTGGGACAGGCAACTAATGAAAAACTGTTTTTT. Translation gives CASSLGQATNEKLFF. The full variable domain, its missing parts supplied by reference TRBV5-1 and TRBJ1-4, is KAGVTQTPRYLIKTRGQQVTLSCSPISGHRSVSWYQQTPGQGLQFLFEYFSETQRNKGNFPGRFSGRQFSNSRSEMNVSTLELGDSALYLCASSLGQATNEKLFFGSGTQLSVL.

Here the CDR3 DNA reads TGTGCCAGCTCGTGGGGAGCTAACTATGGCTACACCTTC. This codes for CASSWGANYGYTF. The J gene is TRBJ1-2, the V gene TRBV28; D is ambiguous. The germline V gene has CDR1 MDHEN and CDR2 SYDVKM. CDR3 size: 13 residues. The ends were cut back, 8 bases at V and 0 bases at J, with 10 bases in the middle.

There are a few counts of this clone. The chain uses TRBV7-6 and TRBJ2-5; D is undetermined. Germline CDR1 is SGHVS and CDR2 is FNYEAQ. V gave up 4 bases and J gave up 2 bases, with 5 bases separating them. The CDR3 covers 12 residues. The CDR3 loop is CASSSLQETQYF. The DNA for the CDR3 is TGTGCCAGCAGCTCCCTTCAAGAGACCCAGTACTTC. Looking up the rest from reference TRBV7-6 and TRBJ2-5 gives the full variable domain: GAGVSQSPRYKVTKRGQDVALRCDPISGHVSLYWYRQALGQGPEFLTYFNYEAQQDKSGLPNDRFSAERPEGSISTLTIQRTEQRDSAMYRCASSSLQETQYFGPGTRLLVL.

The chain combines TRBV9 with TRBJ2-1, with 8 bases matching TRBD2. V lost 0 bases and J lost 7; bases outside the gene matches: 3. The CDR3 spans 14 residues. The germline V gene encodes CDR1 SGDLS and CDR2 YYNGEE. Here the CDR3 reads CASSVAGTRNEQFF. In nucleotides, the CDR3 is TGTGCCAGCAGCGTAGCTGGGACTAGAAATGAGCAGTTCTTC.

This clone showed up just a few times. This CDR3 is CASSPLYQETQYF. CDR3 nucleotides: TGTGCCAGCAGCCCCCTGTACCAAGAGACCCAGTACTTC. The chain links TRBV9 to TRBJ2-5; D gene uncertain. Looked up from germline, CDR1 is SGDLS and CDR2 is YYNGEE. The CDR3 extends over 13 amino acids. Trimming took 4 bases from V and 0 from J, leaving 7 bases between them.

This clone occurred a few times. This rearrangement joins TRBV5-1 to TRBJ2-1, with 9 bases aligning to TRBD2. The CDR3 is 15 amino acids. The V gene end was trimmed by 0 bases and the J gene end by 4 bases; junction bases not matched to a gene: 2. Germline V gives CDR1 SGHRS, CDR2 YFSETQ. CDR3 region: CASSLASGMYNEQFF. CDR3 coding DNA: TGCGCCAGCAGCTTGGCTAGCGGGATGTACAATGAGCAGTTCTTC.

This chain uses TRBV2 with TRBJ2-5; 7 bases fit TRBD1. With 7 bases clipped from V and 4 bases from J, the junction kept 6 bases outside the gene matches. CDR3 length equals 13 residues. The germline V gene has CDR1 SNHLY and CDR2 FYNNEI. In nucleotides, the CDR3 is TGTGCCAGCATTCAGGGGGACGTAGAGACCCAGTACTTC. Translated, it gives CASIQGDVETQYF.

The chain is built from TRBV6-5 and TRBJ2-7; D is uncertain. The germline gives CDR1 MNHEY, CDR2 SVGAGI. The CDR3 sequence is 13 residues long. V was trimmed by 5 bases and J by 2 bases, leaving 10 bases between them. For the CDR3, the DNA is TGTGCCAGCAGTCCACGGGTCCCCTACGAGCAGTACTTC. Translating gives CASSPRVPYEQYF.

The rearrangement links TRBV6-6 to TRBJ1-4; 7 bases are shared with TRBD1. Unmatched junction bases numbered 3, after V lost 2 bases and J lost 6 bases. Germline CDR1 MNHNY, CDR2 SVGAGI (reference sequence). The CDR3 is 14 amino acids. CDR3 DNA: TGTGCCAGCAGTTACCCTGGACAGGATGAAAAACTGTTTTTT. Translating it yields CASSYPGQDEKLFF.

In this sample, this clone turned up a few times. The rearrangement uses TRBV27 and TRBJ1-4; no firm D call. Germline CDR1 is MNHEY and CDR2 is SMNVEV (reference sequence). There are 14 residues in the CDR3. Trimming took off 0 bases at V and 9 bases at J, with 11 bases between the two ends. This CDR3 reads CASSLSGDWKKLFF. CDR3 sequence (DNA): TGTGCCAGCAGTTTATCCGGGGATTGGAAAAAACTGTTTTTT.

The J gene is TRBJ1-2, the V gene TRBV5-1, with D perhaps TRBD1 (5 bases). With 3 bases removed from V and 8 bases from J, the gap between germline ends came to 23 bases. The CDR3 covers 16 residues. Germline V lookup: CDR1 SGHRS, CDR2 YFSETQ. The CDR3 protein is CASSSNPGRVQGGYTF. DNA of the CDR3: TGCGCCAGCAGCTCTAACCCGGGCAGGGTGCAAGGGGGCTACACCTTC.

The V gene is TRBV29-1, the J gene TRBJ1-2, with D possibly TRBD1 on 6 matching bases. This CDR3 region has 15 residues. The V gene's germline CDR1 is SQVTM and CDR2 ANQGSEA. The V and J ends lost 6 bases and 0 bases respectively, with 17 bases between them. The CDR3 sequence is CSVSLDRYTNYGYTF. CDR3 in DNA: TGCAGCGTATCCTTAGACAGGTATACTAACTATGGCTACACCTTC.

The chain links TRBV30 to TRBJ2-7; 8 nucleotides agree with TRBD2. CDR1 is GTSNPN, CDR2 SVGIG, per germline (reference sequence). Trimming removed 0 bases from V and 3 bases from J; junction bases left unmatched: 7. CDR3 length: 15 residues. CDR3 coding DNA: TGTGCCTGGAGTGTACTTACTAGCGGATTCTACGAGCAGTACTTC. It codes for CAWSVLTSGFYEQYF.

The chain has TRBV18 and TRBJ2-3, with D possibly matching TRBD1 (6 bases). V was clipped by 5 bases and J by 5 bases, with 11 bases between them. CDR1 and CDR2 from the germline V gene are KGHSH and LQKENI. The CDR3 loop spans 13 amino acids. The CDR3 DNA is TGTGCCAGCTCAGGGGGCCTATTAGATACGCAGTATTTT. It translates to CASSGGLLDTQYF.

About this clone itself: An end of the junction does not agree with germline; a read error may underlie this. The V gene is TRBV28, the J gene TRBJ1-3; D is perhaps TRBD1 (6 bases). The germline V gene has CDR1 MDHEN and CDR2 SYDVKM. This CDR3 is 12 amino acids long. This CDR3 reads CASRTGGGGFSF. In DNA, the CDR3 is TGTGCCAGCCGAACTGGGGGCGGAGGATTCTCCTTT.

This clone came up once. V gene TRBV5-1 combines with J gene TRBJ2-7, with no clear D. This CDR3 has 12 amino acids. Germline V gene sequence: CDR1 SGHRS, CDR2 YFSETQ. V was pared by 0 bases and J by 5 bases, with 6 bases between. This chain's CDR3 is CASSLVFHEQYF. The CDR3 coding sequence is TGCGCCAGCAGCTTGGTCTTCCACGAGCAGTACTTC.

Of note for this clone: Other DNA sequences in the sample encode the same CDR3. This chain uses TRBV7-9 with TRBJ1-2, with D possibly TRBD1 on 6 matching bases. The V end was cut by 1 base, the J end by 5 bases, with 8 bases between. Germline V gene lookup returns CDR1 SEHNR and CDR2 FQNEAQ (reference sequence). The CDR3 totals 13 residues. The CDR3 DNA follows: TGTGCCAGCAGCTTAGAGGGGGTGTATGGCTACACCTTC. Translation gives CASSLEGVYGYTF.

This clone was counted a few times. J is TRBJ1-5 and V is TRBV4-1; 7 bases match TRBD1. Germline V gene data show CDR1 as MGHRA and CDR2 as YSYEKL. J was trimmed by 7 bases and V by 2 bases; bases with no gene match: 17. The CDR3 extends over 18 amino acids. The CDR3 loop reads CASSQRVSKQGFIQPQHF. CDR3 DNA sequence: TGCGCCAGCAGCCAACGGGTATCAAAACAGGGGTTCATACAGCCCCAGCATTTT.

The genes are TRBV6-6 and TRBJ2-2; D call uncertain. The CDR3 has 14 residues. Trimming shortened V by 8 bases and J by 3 bases, and 13 bases separated the two germline ends. Looked up from germline, CDR1 is MNHNY and CDR2 is SVGAGI (reference sequence). The CDR3 nucleotides read TGTGCCAGCCTTTTTTCGAGCGACACCGGGGAGCTGTTTTTT. It yields the protein CASLFSSDTGELFF.

V and J are TRBV5-1 and TRBJ2-1, with 8 bases lining up with TRBD2. V gave up 2 bases and J gave up 4 bases; unmatched junction bases: 11. The CDR3 spans 17 residues. Germline CDR1 SGHRS, CDR2 YFSETQ. CDR3 DNA sequence: TGCGCCAGCAGCTTCGGTTTGGCTAGCGGGTCGTACAATGAGCAGTTCTTC. Protein: CASSFGLASGSYNEQFF.

V and J are TRBV11-3 and TRBJ2-2; D is unresolved. Per germline, CDR1 SGHNT and CDR2 YENEEA. V was trimmed by 3 bases and J by 6 bases, leaving 5 bases between them. The CDR3 runs to 12 residues. The CDR3 region is CASSFYSGELFF. The CDR3 region has the DNA TGTGCCAGCAGCTTTTACTCCGGGGAGCTGTTTTTT.

This chain joins TRBV6-1 and TRBJ2-3, with TRBD2 matching over 12 bases. V was clipped by 4 bases and J by 5 bases; unmatched bases: 10. CDR3 length: 17 amino acids. In germline, CDR1 is MNHNS, CDR2 SASEGT. The CDR3 spells CASSVPLAGGPQDTQYF. The CDR3 nucleotides are TGTGCCAGCAGTGTCCCCCTAGCGGGGGGGCCTCAAGATACGCAGTATTTT.